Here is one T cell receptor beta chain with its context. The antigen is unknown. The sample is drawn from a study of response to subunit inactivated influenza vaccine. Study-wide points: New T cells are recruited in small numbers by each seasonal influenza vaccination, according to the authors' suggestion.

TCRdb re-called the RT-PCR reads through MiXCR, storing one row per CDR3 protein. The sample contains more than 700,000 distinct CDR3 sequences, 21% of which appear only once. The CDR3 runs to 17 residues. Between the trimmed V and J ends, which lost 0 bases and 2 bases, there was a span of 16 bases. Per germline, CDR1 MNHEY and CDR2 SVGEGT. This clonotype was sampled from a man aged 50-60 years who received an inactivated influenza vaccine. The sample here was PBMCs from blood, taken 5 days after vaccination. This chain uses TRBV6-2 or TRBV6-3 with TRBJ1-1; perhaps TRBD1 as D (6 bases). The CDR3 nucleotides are TGTGCCAGCAGTTACTCGACCGGTAGGGGGGAAAACACTGAAGCTTTCTTT. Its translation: CASSYSTGRGENTEAFF.